Each of the 16 T cell receptor beta chains below was sequenced from the same sample in a study of Graves' ophthalmopathy and Graves' hyperthyroidism. Beta-chain TCR CDR3 regions were amplified from RNA transcripts. First-round RT-PCR relied on HTBI primers, and a second-round multiplex PCR came next. TCRdb used MiXCR to reprocess the multiplex PCR reads, holding one entry per CDR3 protein. Altogether 350,000 or so distinct CDR3 sequences are present, roughly 17% being singletons, with the ten largest covering roughly an eighth. Input material: peripheral blood. The receptors stem from an adult man with Graves' ophthalmopathy.

This clonotype was recorded at least ten times. The V gene is TRBV9, the J gene TRBJ2-2; D is unclear. Trimming removed 0 bases from V and 4 bases from J, with 16 bases in between. This CDR3 region has 17 residues. Germline CDR1 SGDLS, CDR2 YYNGEE. In DNA, the CDR3 is TGTGCCAGCAGCGTAGAAGTGGCGCCGTTCGTCACCGGGGAGCTGTTTTTT. As protein: CASSVEVAPFVTGELFF.

The V call is TRBV29-1, the J call TRBJ1-3; TRBD1 is a possible D gene (6 bases). The germline V gene encodes CDR1 SQVTM and CDR2 ANQGSEA. The CDR3 runs to 12 residues. Trimming shortened V by 6 bases and J by 2 bases, and 8 bases separated the two germline ends. CDR3 loop: CSVRQAGNTIYF. Written as DNA, the CDR3 is TGCAGCGTAAGACAGGCTGGAAACACCATATATTTT.

This clonotype was recorded at least ten times. The chain has TRBV15 and TRBJ2-3, with TRBD2 as a possible D gene (6 bases). The CDR3 totals 16 residues. Germline CDR1 LNHNV, CDR2 YYDKDF (reference sequence). Trimming left V 0 bases short and J 8 bases short, with 18 bases between. CDR3 coding DNA: TGTGCCACCAGCAGAGATGGGGCGGGGCTAGCCGGTACGCAGTATTTT. Translated, it gives CATSRDGAGLAGTQYF.

This clonotype was recorded at least ten times. This chain connects TRBV11-2 to TRBJ2-5; D not resolved. Trimming cost V 4 bases and J 5 bases, with 14 bases left between them. The CDR3 is made up of 14 amino acids. Germline-derived CDR1 and CDR2 are SGHAT and FQNNGV. CDR3 bases: TGTGCCAGCAGCTCACCTAGGGATGGGGAGACCCAGTACTTC. Translation gives CASSSPRDGETQYF.

In this sample, this clonotype turned up a few times. The V gene is TRBV27, the J gene TRBJ2-7; 8 bases match TRBD1. The germline CDR1 and CDR2 sequences are MNHEY and SMNVEV (reference sequence). Trimming took 4 bases from V and 4 from J; bases not matched to a gene: 9. The CDR3 is made up of 15 amino acids. Here the CDR3 DNA reads TGTGCCAGCAGTTATATCCCAGGGGGCGTGTACGAGCAGTACTTC. This gives the protein CASSYIPGGVYEQYF.

This clonotype has a count of ten or more. The chain links TRBV19 to TRBJ1-2, with D tentatively TRBD1 (6 bases). This CDR3 has 17 amino acids. From germline, CDR1 is LNHDA and CDR2 SQIVND (reference sequence). Trimming cost V 6 bases and J 0 bases, with 20 bases left between them. The CDR3 DNA is TGTGCCAGTAGCCCGCCGCGTGGGCGGACAGCTAACTATGGCTACACCTTC. Translation gives CASSPPRGRTANYGYTF.

This clonotype was observed at least ten times. The chain links TRBV30 to TRBJ2-4; 8 bases are a match to TRBD1. Germline V gene sequence: CDR1 GTSNPN, CDR2 SVGIG (reference sequence). There are 13 residues in the CDR3. With 3 bases clipped from V and 7 bases from J, the junction kept 5 bases outside the gene matches. The CDR3 loop is CAWSDRGYNIQYF. For the CDR3, the DNA is TGTGCCTGGAGCGACAGGGGCTACAACATTCAGTACTTC. The full variable domain, with the rest looked up from reference TRBV30 and TRBJ2-4, is SQTIHQWPATLVQPVGSPLSLECTVEGTSNPNLYWYRQAAGRGLQLLFYSVGIGQISSEVPQNLSASRPQDRQFILSSKKLLLSDSGFYLCAWSDRGYNIQYFGAGTRLSVL.

This clonotype was recorded at least ten times. V is TRBV2 and J is TRBJ1-3, with 9 bases aligning to TRBD1. Germline V CDR1 and CDR2: SNHLY, FYNNEI. J lost 8 bases, V lost 3 bases, and 5 bases had no gene match. This CDR3 is 14 amino acids long. Here the CDR3 DNA reads TGTGCCAGCAGTGACCGGACAGGGGAGGACACCATATATTTT. It codes for CASSDRTGEDTIYF.

This clonotype was seen ten or more times. J is TRBJ2-4 and V is TRBV5-5; the match to TRBD1 covers 8 bases. Germline assignment: CDR1 SGHKS and CDR2 YYEKEE (reference sequence). The CDR3 contains 15 residues. V dropped 3 bases and J dropped 6; count of bases not matched to a gene: 8. The CDR3: CASSSPGGGGNIQYF. The CDR3 region has the DNA TGTGCCAGCAGCTCGCCAGGGGGCGGCGGAAACATTCAGTACTTC.

In this sample, this clonotype turned up many times. V gene TRBV2 combines with J gene TRBJ2-7, with 9 nucleotides matching TRBD1. V was pared by 6 bases and J by 3 bases, with 9 bases of the junction left unmatched. The CDR3 runs 15 residues. CDR1 SNHLY and CDR2 FYNNEI come from the germline V gene. CDR3 residues: CASSSGTGLDYEQYF. CDR3 nucleotide sequence: TGTGCCAGCAGCAGTGGGACAGGGCTAGACTACGAGCAGTACTTC.

This clonotype was picked up many times. The chain is built from TRBV6-2 or TRBV6-3 and TRBJ1-1; unclear D gene. Germline loops: CDR1 MNHEY, CDR2 SVGEGT. The V end lost 5 bases, the J end lost 12 bases, and 16 bases lay between the germline ends. CDR3 length: 12 amino acids. The CDR3 region is CASSQRTRTTFF. CDR3 coding DNA: TGTGCCAGCAGTCAAAGAACAAGGACGACTTTCTTT.

This clonotype has a count of ten or more. The chain uses TRBV28 and TRBJ2-5, with D tentatively TRBD1 (6 bases). CDR1 is MDHEN, CDR2 SYDVKM, per germline. V was shortened by 7 bases and J by 2 bases, with 14 bases between the two germline ends. This CDR3 comprises 14 residues. The CDR3 DNA reads TGTGCCAGCAACATGCAGGGGATACAAGAGACCCAGTACTTC. Encoded protein: CASNMQGIQETQYF.

This clonotype has ten or more counts. The gene calls are TRBV6-1 and TRBJ2-5; possible D gene TRBD1, 5 bases. CDR3 length equals 12 residues. Germline V gene data show CDR1 as MNHNS and CDR2 as SASEGT. V lost 6 bases and J lost 4, with 9 bases in between. The CDR3 sequence is CASRAGPETQYF. The CDR3 coding sequence is TGTGCCAGCAGGGCAGGGCCAGAGACCCAGTACTTC.

There are many counts of this clonotype. This chain connects TRBV28 to TRBJ1-5; perhaps TRBD1 as D (5 bases). V was cut by 2 bases and J by 6 bases, with 14 bases left in between. The CDR3 has 15 amino acids. The germline CDR1 and CDR2 sequences are MDHEN and SYDVKM. The CDR3 DNA reads as TGTGCCAGCAGTTTACGAGGGATGGGGGGTCAGCCCCAGCATTTT. Its translation is CASSLRGMGGQPQHF.

This clonotype is labeled medium-sized (0.01 to 0.1%). The J gene is TRBJ2-5, the V gene TRBV7-2; no clear D gene. This CDR3 is built from 16 residues. V lost 1 base and J lost 2, with 14 bases in between. Germline CDR1 SGHTA, CDR2 FQGNSA. CDR3 in amino acids: CASSLGSAAIQETQYF. CDR3 sequence (DNA): TGTGCCAGCAGCTTAGGGTCCGCGGCCATTCAAGAGACCCAGTACTTC.

This clonotype was seen once. The V call is TRBV19, the J call TRBJ2-7; 9 nucleotides align to TRBD1. The germline V gene encodes CDR1 LNHDA and CDR2 SQIVND (reference sequence). Trimming took 6 bases from V and 8 from J; bases not matched to a gene: 5. This CDR3 region has 12 residues. The CDR3 bases are TGTGCCAGTAGCCAGGGACAGGGAAAGCAGTACTTC. Translation: CASSQGQGKQYF.